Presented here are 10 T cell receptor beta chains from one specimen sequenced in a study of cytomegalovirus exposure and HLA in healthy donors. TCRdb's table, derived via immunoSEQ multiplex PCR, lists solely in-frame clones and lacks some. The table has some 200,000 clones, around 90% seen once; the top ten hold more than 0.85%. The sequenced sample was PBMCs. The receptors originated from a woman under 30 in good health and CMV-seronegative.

CDR3 nucleotides: TGTGCCAGCAGCCAATTTCAGGGCACAGCTGGGACTGAAGCTTTCTTT. Encoded protein: CASSQFQGTAGTEAFF. The chain recombines TRBV5-4 with TRBJ1-1; TRBD1 might be the D (5 bases). The CDR3 contains 16 residues. V was pared by 4 bases and J by 5 bases, with 21 bases between. Germline V gives CDR1 SGHNT, CDR2 YYREEE (reference sequence).

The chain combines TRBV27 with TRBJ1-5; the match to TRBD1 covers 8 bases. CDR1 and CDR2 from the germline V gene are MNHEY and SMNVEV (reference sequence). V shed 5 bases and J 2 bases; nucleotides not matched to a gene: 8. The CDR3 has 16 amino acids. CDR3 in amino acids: CASSTLTGVGNQPQHF. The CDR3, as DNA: TGTGCCAGCAGTACCCTGACAGGGGTGGGCAATCAGCCCCAGCATTTT.

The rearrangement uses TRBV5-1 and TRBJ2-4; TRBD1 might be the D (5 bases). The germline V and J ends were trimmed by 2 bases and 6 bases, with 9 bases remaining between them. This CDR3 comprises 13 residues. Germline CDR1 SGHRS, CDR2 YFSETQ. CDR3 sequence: CASSLGQGNIQYF. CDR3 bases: TGCGCCAGCAGCTTAGGGCAGGGAAACATTCAGTACTTC.

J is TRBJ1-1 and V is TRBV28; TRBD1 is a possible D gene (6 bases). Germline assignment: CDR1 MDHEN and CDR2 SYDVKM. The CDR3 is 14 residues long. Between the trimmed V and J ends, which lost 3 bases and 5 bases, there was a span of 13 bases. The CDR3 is CASSFPGVLTEAFF. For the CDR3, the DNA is TGTGCCAGCAGTTTCCCAGGGGTTCTAACTGAAGCTTTCTTT.

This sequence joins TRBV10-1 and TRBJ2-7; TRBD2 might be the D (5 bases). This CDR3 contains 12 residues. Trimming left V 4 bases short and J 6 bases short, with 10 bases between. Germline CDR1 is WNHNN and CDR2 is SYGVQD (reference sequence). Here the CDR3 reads CASSVRGGEQYF. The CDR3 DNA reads TGCGCCAGCAGTGTACGAGGAGGCGAGCAGTACTTC.

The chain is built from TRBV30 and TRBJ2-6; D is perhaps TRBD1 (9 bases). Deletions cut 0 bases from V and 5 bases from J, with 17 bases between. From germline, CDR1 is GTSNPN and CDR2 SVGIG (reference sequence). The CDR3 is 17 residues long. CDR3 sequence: CAWSVGTGTRRANVLTF. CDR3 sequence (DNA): TGTGCCTGGAGTGTAGGGACAGGGACTAGGAGGGCCAACGTCCTGACTTTC.

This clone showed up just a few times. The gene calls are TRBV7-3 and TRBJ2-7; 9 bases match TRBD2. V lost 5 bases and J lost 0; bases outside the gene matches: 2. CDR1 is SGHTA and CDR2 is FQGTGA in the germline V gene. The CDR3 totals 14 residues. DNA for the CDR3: TGTGCCAGCAGCAGTAGCGGGAGCTCCTACGAGCAGTACTTC. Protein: CASSSSGSSYEQYF.

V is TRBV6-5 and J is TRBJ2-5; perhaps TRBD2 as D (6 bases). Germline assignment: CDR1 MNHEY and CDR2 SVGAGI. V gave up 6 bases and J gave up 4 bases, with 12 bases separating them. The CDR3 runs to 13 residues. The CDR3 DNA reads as TGTGCCAGCAGCCCGGGAGATCCAGAGACCCAGTACTTC. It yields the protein CASSPGDPETQYF.

CDR3 loop: CAWRERRGSYNSPLHF. In DNA, the CDR3 is TGTGCCTGGAGGGAGAGACGTGGGTCCTATAATTCACCCCTCCACTTT. J is TRBJ1-6 and V is TRBV30; D is uncertain. This CDR3 contains 16 residues. The germline V gene has CDR1 GTSNPN and CDR2 SVGIG (reference sequence). Trimming pared 3 bases from V and 1 base from J, leaving 13 bases between. Full variable domain (remainder filled in from reference TRBV30 and TRBJ1-6): SQTIHQWPATLVQPVGSPLSLECTVEGTSNPNLYWYRQAAGRGLQLLFYSVGIGQISSEVPQNLSASRPQDRQFILSSKKLLLSDSGFYLCAWRERRGSYNSPLHFGNGTRLTVT.

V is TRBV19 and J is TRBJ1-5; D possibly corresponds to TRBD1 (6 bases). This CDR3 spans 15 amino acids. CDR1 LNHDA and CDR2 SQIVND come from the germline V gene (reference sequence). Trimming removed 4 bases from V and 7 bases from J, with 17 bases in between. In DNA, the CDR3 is TGTGCCAGTAGTACGCCGCCACAGGGTAAACAGCCCCAGCATTTT. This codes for CASSTPPQGKQPQHF.